The 17 T cell receptor beta chains given below trace back to one sample, sequenced in a study of blood T cell repertoires in COVID-19. Generated by immunoSEQ multiplex PCR, the TCRdb table keeps only in-frame clones and is missing some. The sample holds around 240,000 clones; 86% are singletons and the top ten take about 2.1%. Sequenced: PBMCs or T cells enriched from blood (not recorded which). The receptors come from a woman between 50 and 59 years old who had recovered from COVID-19.

This clone has more than one count but fewer than ten. The gene calls are TRBV19 and TRBJ1-2; 7 bases line up with TRBD1. Per the germline V gene, CDR1 is LNHDA and CDR2 is SQIVND (reference sequence). Unmatched junction bases numbered 8, after V lost 7 bases and J lost 0 bases. The CDR3 has 15 residues. In DNA form, the CDR3 reads TGTGCCAGTAACGAACTCGGGACAGCTAACTATGGCTACACCTTC. Translation: CASNELGTANYGYTF.

In its sample, this clone was seen once. Here the CDR3 reads CASSLWGGTNTGELFF. The CDR3 coding sequence is TGTGCCAGCAGTTTATGGGGGGGGACGAACACCGGGGAGCTGTTTTTT. The chain has TRBV28 and TRBJ2-2, with TRBD2 matching 7 bases. This CDR3 comprises 16 residues. V was pared by 0 bases and J by 0 bases, with 1 base of the junction left unmatched. Germline loops: CDR1 MDHEN, CDR2 SYDVKM.

The V gene is TRBV30, the J gene TRBJ2-7; 7 bases line up with TRBD2. V was pared by 0 bases and J by 3 bases, with 5 bases of the junction left unmatched. CDR1 and CDR2 from the germline V gene are GTSNPN and SVGIG (reference sequence). This CDR3 is 14 amino acids long. The chain's CDR3 is CAWSVGGWGYEQYF. The DNA of the CDR3 is TGTGCCTGGAGTGTCGGGGGGTGGGGCTACGAGCAGTACTTC.

The CDR3 DNA reads TGCGCCAGCAGCCCCAAGATGGCCACGGGAGAAAAACTGTTTTTT. Its translation: CASSPKMATGEKLFF. The chain links TRBV4-3 to TRBJ1-4, with D unresolved. The ends were cut back, 4 bases at V and 8 bases at J, with 17 bases in the middle. The CDR3 has 15 amino acids. Per the germline V gene, CDR1 is LGHNA and CDR2 is YSLEER.

The chain is built from TRBV19 and TRBJ1-6, with 7 bases fitting TRBD1. CDR1 and CDR2 (germline): LNHDA, SQIVND (reference sequence). CDR3 length: 14 amino acids. Trimming removed 6 bases from V and 7 bases from J; junction bases left unmatched: 6. The CDR3 bases are TGTGCCAGTAGGCTAGGGACAGTCAATTCACCCCTCCACTTT. This gives the protein CASRLGTVNSPLHF.

V usage is TRBV19 and J usage is TRBJ1-4; 8 nucleotides align to TRBD1. The ends lost 3 bases at V and 4 bases at J; junction bases unmatched: 4. The CDR3 sequence is 15 residues long. Germline values: CDR1 LNHDA, CDR2 SQIVND (reference sequence). For the CDR3, the DNA is TGTGCCAGTAGTATCTTAACAGGGGGTAATGAAAAACTGTTTTTT. Its protein is CASSILTGGNEKLFF.

This chain joins TRBV29-1 and TRBJ1-1; D gene uncertain. The length of the CDR3 is 10 residues. Germline V gene lookup returns CDR1 SQVTM and CDR2 ANQGSEA. V lost 8 bases and J 4 bases, leaving 8 bases between the germline ends. CDR3 sequence reads: CSSSGTEAFF. The CDR3 bases are TGCAGCTCATCCGGCACTGAAGCTTTCTTT.

This clone was picked up one time. The rearrangement uses TRBV6-6 and TRBJ2-3; D is ambiguous. The CDR3 extends over 14 amino acids. Trimming stripped 6 bases from V and 1 base from J, with 11 bases between. The germline CDR1 and CDR2 sequences are MNHNY and SVGAGI (reference sequence). CDR3 loop: CASSPLAGTDTQYF. In nucleotides, the CDR3 is TGTGCCAGCAGCCCTCTTGCAGGCACAGATACGCAGTATTTT.

Regarding this clone: Other nucleotide sequences from this sample produce the same CDR3. This chain links TRBV6-2 or TRBV6-3 with TRBJ2-7; tentative D call: TRBD1 (6 bases). V was cut by 5 bases and J by 3 bases, with 8 bases left in between. Germline loops: CDR1 MNHEY, CDR2 SVGEGT. CDR3 length: 12 residues. The CDR3 nucleotides read TGTGCCAGCAGTCAACAGGGCTACGAGCAGTACTTC. Residues: CASSQQGYEQYF.

This clone showed up just once. The gene calls are TRBV6-5 and TRBJ2-5; D possibly corresponds to TRBD2 (6 bases). Germline loops: CDR1 MNHEY, CDR2 SVGAGI. V gave up 2 bases and J gave up 0 bases, with 10 bases separating them. CDR3 size: 15 residues. The DNA of the CDR3 is TGTGCCAGCAGTTACGGAGGGGCGTACCAAGAGACCCAGTACTTC. As protein: CASSYGGAYQETQYF.

This clone appeared a single time. V and J are TRBV25-1 and TRBJ2-7, with 7 bases lining up with TRBD1. There are 13 residues in the CDR3. The V and J ends lost 4 bases and 6 bases, in that order; junction bases with no gene match: 6. Germline V gene lookup returns CDR1 MGHDK and CDR2 SYGVNS. In DNA form, the CDR3 reads TGTGCCAGCAGTGTTCGGACAGGAGGCGAGCAGTACTTC. Protein sequence: CASSVRTGGEQYF.

The genes are TRBV3-1 (or the pseudogene TRBV3-2) and TRBJ1-5; a possible D gene is TRBD1 (5 bases). The CDR3 runs 18 residues. Germline CDR1 LGHDT, CDR2 YNNKEL (reference sequence). Deletions cut 0 bases from V and 3 bases from J, with 18 bases between. This CDR3 reads CASSQDRGTLYDNQPQHF. CDR3 bases: TGTGCCAGCAGCCAAGACCGGGGGACGCTGTATGACAATCAGCCCCAGCATTTT.

This clone was seen only a few times. This chain uses TRBV5-1 with TRBJ1-1; 8 bases are a match to TRBD1. The V and J ends lost 0 bases and 1 base, in that order; junction bases with no gene match: 8. The length of the CDR3 is 17 residues. Germline V gene data show CDR1 as SGHRS and CDR2 as YFSETQ. The CDR3 loop is CASSLVGQGATNTEAFF. CDR3 coding DNA: TGCGCCAGCAGCTTGGTCGGGCAGGGGGCGACGAACACTGAAGCTTTCTTT.

J is TRBJ2-3 and V is TRBV20-1, with D possibly matching TRBD1 (6 bases). The V and J ends lost 5 bases and 7 bases respectively, with 10 bases between them. This CDR3 has 11 residues. Germline V gives CDR1 DFQATT, CDR2 SNEGSKA (reference sequence). The CDR3 sequence: CSAYQGHTQYF. The CDR3 region has the DNA TGCAGTGCTTATCAGGGGCATACGCAGTATTTT.

The CDR3 nucleotides read TGTGCCAGCAGTTTAGTCTGGGCTGATACGCAGTATTTT. The encoded protein is CASSLVWADTQYF. The chain joins TRBV12-3 or TRBV12-4 to TRBJ2-3; unclear D gene. The CDR3 has 13 amino acids. V was cut by 1 base and J by 6 bases, with 8 bases left in between.

The J gene is TRBJ1-2, the V gene TRBV9; tentatively, D is TRBD1 (5 bases). Germline V CDR1 and CDR2: SGDLS, YYNGEE. Between the trimmed V and J ends, which lost 0 bases and 10 bases, there was a span of 10 bases. The CDR3 has 12 residues. CDR3 DNA sequence: TGTGCCAGCAGCGTAGACAGGCACAACTACACCTTC. Its translation: CASSVDRHNYTF.

This chain connects TRBV28 to TRBJ1-2; the D gene is possibly TRBD1 (6 bases). Per germline, CDR1 MDHEN and CDR2 SYDVKM. Trimming left V 8 bases short and J 7 bases short, with 17 bases between. The CDR3 consists of 13 residues. CDR3 sequence: CASGTGPRGGYTF. The DNA for the CDR3 is TGTGCCAGCGGCACAGGGCCCCGCGGTGGCTACACCTTC.